The TCR beta chain under discussion was sequenced for a study of fetal regulatory T cell absence and autoimmunity. Study-wide results and limits: Compared with cord blood, pancreas showed oligoclonal TCR enrichment, some clones over 95-fold. In IPEX syndrome, oligoclonal enrichment was read as supporting prenatal antigen-driven autoimmunity in the pancreas. Cord blood and pancreas showed broadly similar TRB gene family usage.

A word on this clone: Its antigen is currently unknown.

The junction had 4 bases not matched to a gene; V was cut back by 3 bases and J by 2 bases. CDR3 length: 15 residues. Germline V CDR1 and CDR2: SGHVS, FNYEAQ. Sequencing was at survey level. TCRdb's copy holds only in-frame clones and misses some; the assay was immunoSEQ multiplex PCR. This table holds 45,000 to 50,000 clones, roughly four fifths found once. The V gene is TRBV7-6, the J gene TRBJ2-1; 7 bases map to TRBD2. The TCR sequence derives from a newborn boy with IPEX syndrome. The sequenced sample was cord blood. The CDR3 reads CASSFRGTTYNEQFF. The CDR3 DNA reads as TGTGCCAGCAGCTTTCGGGGGACTACCTACAATGAGCAGTTCTTC.